This T cell receptor beta chain came from a study of blood T cell repertoires in COVID-19. For the study at large: Some COVID-19 samples were acute and others convalescent; all came from the United States, Italy and Spain. The cDNA or gDNA used as material had been derived from T cells, B-cell-depleted T cells, or PBMCs.

Authors' methods: Scientists estimated how many nucleated cells there were by amplifying reference gene primers. Data came from immunoSEQ multiplex PCR; TCRdb stores just in-frame clones and leaves some out. V and J calls plus clone size are reproduced from that table; the DNA served to infer D and trimming. The table includes about 120,000 clones, roughly 87% detected once. V dropped 0 bases and J dropped 6; count of bases not matched to a gene: 5. Germline lookup yields CDR1 SGHAT and CDR2 FQNNGV. The CDR3 totals 16 residues. The clonotype was recovered from an elderly man with active or convalescent COVID-19. The sequenced sample consisted of peripheral blood. The rearrangement uses TRBV11-2 and TRBJ2-1; TRBD2 aligns across 10 bases. The CDR3 sequence: CASSLDLAGEFNEQFF. In nucleotides, the CDR3 is TGTGCCAGCAGCTTAGATCTAGCGGGAGAGTTCAATGAGCAGTTCTTC.